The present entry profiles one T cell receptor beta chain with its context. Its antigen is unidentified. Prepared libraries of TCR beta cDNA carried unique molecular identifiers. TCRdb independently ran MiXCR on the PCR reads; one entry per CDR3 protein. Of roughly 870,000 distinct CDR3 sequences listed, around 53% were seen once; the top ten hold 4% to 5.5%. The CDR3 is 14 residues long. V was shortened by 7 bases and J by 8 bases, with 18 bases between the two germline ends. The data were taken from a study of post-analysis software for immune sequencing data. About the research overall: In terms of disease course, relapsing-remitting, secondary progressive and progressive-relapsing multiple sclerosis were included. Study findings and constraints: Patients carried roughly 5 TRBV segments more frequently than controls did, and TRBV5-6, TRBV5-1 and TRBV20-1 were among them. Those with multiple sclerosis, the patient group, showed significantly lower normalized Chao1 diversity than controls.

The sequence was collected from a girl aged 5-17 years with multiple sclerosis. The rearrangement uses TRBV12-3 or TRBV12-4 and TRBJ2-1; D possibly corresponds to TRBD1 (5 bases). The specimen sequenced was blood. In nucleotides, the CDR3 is TGTGCCAGCACCCCAACGGTACAGGTCCATGAGCAGTTCTTC. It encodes CASTPTVQVHEQFF.